This T cell receptor beta chain was retrieved from a study of T cells in Graves' hyperthyroidism and ophthalmopathy. V dropped 3 bases and J dropped 4 bases, with 16 bases sitting between them. The V gene's germline CDR1 is MNHEY and CDR2 SMNVEV (reference sequence). This CDR3 contains 15 residues. Study-wide results and limits: Expanded thyroid clonotypes (above 0.001) were mostly also found in blood.

Active moderate-to-severe ophthalmopathy, Clinical Activity Score at least 3, NOSPECS at least 4, under 3 months' duration. Patients were excluded because of uncontrolled infection, other autoimmune disease, pregnancy or lactation. As for this clonotype: The antigen is not known.

The source material, RNA transcripts, was used to amplify TCR beta CDR3 regions. RT-PCR in the first round (using the HTBI primer set) targeted the TCR CDR3. TCRdb re-analysed the multiplex PCR reads in MiXCR, keeping a single row per CDR3 protein. Among 450,000 to 500,000 distinct CDR3 sequences listed, approximately 22% were seen once. The sequenced material came from blood. The chain carries TRBV27 and TRBJ2-7; D might be TRBD1 or TRBD2, each matching 5 bases. The receptor was isolated from a woman in her 70s with Graves' ophthalmopathy. The CDR3 loop reads CASSLGVGPAYEQYF. The DNA for the CDR3 is TGTGCCAGCAGTTTGGGGGTGGGGCCGGCTTACGAGCAGTACTTC.